These T cell receptor beta chains were read from a single sample in a study of T cell responses to AZD1222 COVID-19 vaccine. The repertoire was sequenced with immunoSEQ multiplex PCR; TCRdb's copy has only in-frame clones and lacks some. The data show about 76,000 clones, more than 60% seen once. The sequences come from peripheral blood, collected 28 days after the second dose of the MenACWY control vaccine. The source is an adult who received the MenACWY meningococcal vaccine as a control. CDR3s leave out the opening cysteine and the closing phenylalanine or tryptophan. The order of the fields is V gene, J gene, CDR3 protein.

>TRBV4-1|TRBJ2-3
ASSLGESTDTQY
>TRBV11-3|TRBJ2-3
ASSLGPGDTQY
>TRBV2|TRBJ2-7
ASTYGGDSYEQY
>TRBV5-1|TRBJ1-1
ASQDSMNTEAF
>TRBV2|TRBJ1-4
ASSVDSREKLF
>TRBV5-1|TRBJ1-1
ASSLIGFMNTEAF
>TRBV5-4|TRBJ2-2
ASSLDVRRTSAGELF
>TRBV9|TRBJ1-6
ASSVTGTSSPLH
>TRBV7-6|TRBJ2-1
ASSLDGANAFHNEQF
>TRBV21-1|TRBJ2-2
ASSKLRTSDRGSGELF
>TRBV11-2|TRBJ2-3
ASSLDSFGYSTDTQY